The 15 T cell receptor beta chains below all came from one sample that was sequenced in a study of shared clonotypes between healthy human individuals. The protocol was immunoSEQ multiplex PCR, while the TCRdb copy is restricted to in-frame clones and leaves out a portion. The sample consists of over 1.4 million clones, approximately 97% of them appearing once. Sequencing used naive CD4+ T cells sorted from blood. This sample's subset: CD45RA+ positively selected. These receptor sequences come from a man younger than 40 in good health.

The V and J genes are TRBV11-1 and TRBJ1-5; the D is unclear. The CDR3 is made up of 16 amino acids. The germline V gene has CDR1 SGHAT and CDR2 FQDESV (reference sequence). V lost 3 bases, J lost 3 bases, and 15 bases lay in between. In DNA, the CDR3 is TGTGCCAGCAGCTTTTTTCCCGACAAGGTCAATCAGCCCCAGCATTTT. Translating it yields CASSFFPDKVNQPQHF.

The rearrangement uses TRBV11-3 and TRBJ2-2; 8 bases agree with TRBD2. The length of the CDR3 is 15 residues. CDR1 and CDR2 (germline): SGHNT, YENEEA. With V trimmed by 5 bases and J by 2 bases, 4 bases remained unmatched. The CDR3 sequence is CASSVSGVNTGELFF. The CDR3 bases are TGTGCCAGCAGCGTTAGCGGGGTTAACACCGGGGAGCTGTTTTTT.

CDR3 nucleotides: TGCGCCAGCAGCCAGCAGCAATCACAGGGAAACACCATATATTTT. Translation gives CASSQQQSQGNTIYF. The rearrangement joins TRBV4-1 to TRBJ1-3, with D hard to call. Trimming stripped 3 bases from V and 4 bases from J, with 13 bases between. CDR3 length equals 15 residues. Germline CDR1 reads MGHRA; CDR2 reads YSYEKL.

About this clone itself: This CDR3 is also generated by other DNA sequences in the sample. This chain connects TRBV5-4 to TRBJ2-7; D is possibly TRBD1 (5 bases). Trimming pared 0 bases from V and 0 bases from J, leaving 7 bases between. Per germline, CDR1 SGHNT and CDR2 YYREEE (reference sequence). This CDR3 has 14 amino acids. This chain's CDR3 is CASSLGQNSYEQYF. In DNA form, the CDR3 reads TGTGCCAGCAGCTTGGGACAGAACTCCTACGAGCAGTACTTC.

The CDR3 DNA is TGCGCCAGCAGCCCAGGGACGGTGGCGAACTATGGCTACACCTTC. Translated, it gives CASSPGTVANYGYTF. The V call is TRBV5-1, the J call TRBJ1-2; a weak D match, TRBD1 (5 bases). There are 15 residues in the CDR3. CDR1 is SGHRS and CDR2 is YFSETQ in the germline V gene. The V gene lost 4 bases and the J gene lost 2 bases, with 15 bases spanning the gap. Full variable domain (missing parts from reference TRBV5-1 and TRBJ1-2): KAGVTQTPRYLIKTRGQQVTLSCSPISGHRSVSWYQQTPGQGLQFLFEYFSETQRNKGNFPGRFSGRQFSNSRSEMNVSTLELGDSALYLCASSPGTVANYGYTFGSGTRLTVV.

This chain connects TRBV6-6 to TRBJ2-7, with 10 nucleotides matching TRBD2. The V gene's germline CDR1 is MNHNY and CDR2 SVGAGI (reference sequence). The CDR3 covers 14 residues. With 2 bases clipped from V and 2 bases from J, the junction kept 0 bases outside the gene matches. CDR3 DNA: TGTGCCAGCAGTTACGGGACTAGCGCCTACGAGCAGTACTTC. Amino acid sequence: CASSYGTSAYEQYF.

The gene calls are TRBV6-5 and TRBJ1-5; 7 bases agree with TRBD1. The CDR3 has 15 amino acids. Germline CDR1 and CDR2: MNHEY and SVGAGI. Unmatched junction bases numbered 7, after V lost 2 bases and J lost 6 bases. CDR3 sequence: CASSYGAGGAQPQHF. CDR3 nucleotide sequence: TGTGCCAGCAGTTACGGGGCAGGGGGGGCTCAGCCCCAGCATTTT.

This rearrangement joins TRBV5-5 to TRBJ2-5; the D is unclear. The CDR3 runs to 12 residues. Germline-derived CDR1 and CDR2 are SGHKS and YYEKEE (reference sequence). Trimming removed 0 bases at V and 5 bases at J, with 5 bases between. The DNA for the CDR3 is TGTGCCAGCAGCTTGGCTGAGGAGACCCAGTACTTC. As protein: CASSLAEETQYF.

This clone occurred once. The chain has TRBV7-9 and TRBJ2-7; D is unresolved. V shed 5 bases and J shed 4 bases, with 18 bases lying between them. This CDR3 contains 15 residues. In germline, CDR1 is SEHNR, CDR2 FQNEAQ (reference sequence). CDR3 bases: TGTGCCAGCAGCCCCTCGGGTGGATGGGTATACGAGCAGTACTTC. The encoded protein is CASSPSGGWVYEQYF.

The rearrangement joins TRBV11-3 to TRBJ2-3; TRBD1 agrees at 7 bases. Germline-derived CDR1 and CDR2 are SGHNT and YENEEA. V lost 5 bases and J lost 6; bases outside the gene matches: 8. There are 14 residues in the CDR3. CDR3 DNA sequence: TGTGCCAGCAGCCCGGGACAGCGGATGGATACGCAGTATTTT. Amino acid sequence: CASSPGQRMDTQYF.

This rearrangement joins TRBV10-3 to TRBJ2-3; 8 bases line up with TRBD1. The CDR3 contains 14 residues. Per germline, CDR1 ENHRY and CDR2 SYGVKD. V gave up 6 bases and J gave up 3 bases; unmatched junction bases: 5. CDR3 DNA: TGTGCCATCAGCCCGACAGGGGTAACAGATACGCAGTATTTT. As protein: CAISPTGVTDTQYF.

V usage is TRBV5-1 and J usage is TRBJ1-1, with TRBD1 matching over 8 bases. The CDR3 has 14 residues. Germline V lookup: CDR1 SGHRS, CDR2 YFSETQ. V was pared by 4 bases and J by 3 bases, with 5 bases of the junction left unmatched. Here the CDR3 reads CASSEDREYTEAFF. CDR3 in DNA: TGCGCCAGCAGCGAGGACAGGGAATACACTGAAGCTTTCTTT.

J is TRBJ1-4 and V is TRBV7-3; D might be TRBD1 (5 bases). Germline-derived CDR1 and CDR2 are SGHTA and FQGTGA. V was clipped by 2 bases and J by 8 bases, with 15 bases between them. This CDR3 spans 15 amino acids. CDR3 sequence reads: CASSLGVGDGEKLFF. CDR3 bases: TGTGCCAGCAGCTTAGGGGTAGGGGACGGCGAAAAACTGTTTTTT.

The chain joins TRBV5-1 to TRBJ1-1; weak D call: TRBD1 (6 bases). V was clipped by 8 bases and J by 4 bases, with 18 bases between them. Germline values: CDR1 SGHRS, CDR2 YFSETQ. This CDR3 is 14 amino acids long. Here the CDR3 DNA reads TGCGCCAGTACTGATAGAGGGGGAGGCACTGAAGCTTTCTTT. Its protein product is CASTDRGGGTEAFF.

The V call is TRBV5-1, the J call TRBJ1-5; TRBD1 is a possible D gene (5 bases). Germline CDR1 and CDR2: SGHRS and YFSETQ. The CDR3 sequence is 15 residues long. The germline V and J ends were trimmed by 4 bases and 3 bases, with 14 bases remaining between them. The CDR3 nucleotides read TGCGCCAGCAGCGAGGGCAGGGTCCCCAATCAGCCCCAGCATTTT. This encodes CASSEGRVPNQPQHF.